This entry describes one T cell receptor (beta chain). This sample is drawn from a study of T cell responses to AZD1222 COVID-19 vaccine. V was cut by 1 base and J by 3 bases, with 10 bases left in between. The germline gives CDR1 SGHRS, CDR2 YFSETQ. The CDR3 length is 14 residues. Here immunoSEQ multiplex PCR was the method, and the copy in TCRdb shows in-frame clones only, minus some. The data show about 170,000 clones, more than 80% seen once. Source: peripheral blood, taken on day 0 of AZD1222 vaccination. This receptor was taken from an adult in good health. The rearrangement joins TRBV5-1 to TRBJ1-2, with TRBD1 as a possible D gene (5 bases). CDR3: CASSLRARDYGYTF. The CDR3 nucleotides are TGCGCCAGCAGCTTGAGGGCCAGGGACTATGGCTACACCTTC.